This T cell receptor beta chain is drawn from a study of cytomegalovirus exposure and HLA in healthy donors. The germline V gene encodes CDR1 MNHEY and CDR2 SVGAGI. V was shortened by 3 bases and J by 3 bases, with 9 bases between the two germline ends. The CDR3 is 14 amino acids. The PCR ran on 60 Vbeta and 13 Jbeta primers. Produced via immunoSEQ multiplex PCR; TCRdb's table is partial and in-frame only. The data show 30,000 to 40,000 clones, about 65% seen once. This sequence joins TRBV6-5 and TRBJ2-1, with a possible D match to TRBD2 (6 bases). This TCR was sampled from a man aged 45-65 years in good health and CMV-seropositive. What was sequenced was PBMCs. The CDR3 sequence: CASSYGGNYNEQFF. CDR3 sequence (DNA): TGTGCCAGCAGTTATGGCGGGAACTACAATGAGCAGTTCTTC.